This T cell receptor beta chain was identified in a study of blood T cell repertoires in COVID-19. As for the study in general: COVID-19 samples collected from the United States, Italy and Spain covered acute and convalescent phases. PBMCs, B-cell-depleted T cells, or T cells were the source of the cDNA or gDNA that made up the material.

This CDR3 contains 13 residues. V was shortened by 8 bases and J by 7 bases, with 15 bases between the two germline ends. Under the authors' procedure: Nucleated cell counts were estimated from reference gene primer amplification. TCRdb keeps only in-frame clones here, not all; method: immunoSEQ multiplex PCR. V, J and clone size reflect that table, while D and trimming were determined from the DNA. The table lists more than 60,000 clones, less than 90% of them singletons. The sequencing input was peripheral blood. This chain uses TRBV12-3 or TRBV12-4 with TRBJ1-5; maybe TRBD1 (5 bases). The sequence came from a man in his 60s with active or convalescent COVID-19. The CDR3 reads CASGEDSLQPQHF. The CDR3, as DNA: TGTGCCAGCGGGGAAGACAGCCTACAGCCCCAGCATTTT.